This T cell receptor beta chain was recovered during a study of blood T cells in healthy people across ages (dated by TCRdb to 2013 to 2016). Regarding the complete study: In model experiments, template switching captured roughly one uniquely barcoded TCR beta cDNA molecule for every two T cells. Using deep sequencing normalized with unique cDNA molecular identifiers, the study measured how TCR beta repertoire diversity changes with age. The donors were split into four age groups: young (average around 16 years), middle-aged (roughly 42), aged (about 62) and long-lived (approximately 80). Donors of different ages were randomly distributed across sequencing lanes to avoid experimental bias. Two additional independent replicas of 1 million unique cDNA reads from the same blood draw were analyzed for two donors (one aged 18 to 30 and one aged 80 or older).

Relative to germline, V is missing 6 bases and J is missing 0 bases, with 10 bases of the junction outside any gene match. CDR1 and CDR2, per the germline V gene, are MGHRA and YSYEKL. The cysteine opens and the phenylalanine closes a CDR3 of 17 amino acids. Kept here is only the CDR3 DNA, which spans 51 bases and is read in frame from base 1. Systemically healthy Caucasian individuals from Russia, some 38 in total and aged 6 to 90 years, were included as donors. Each donor gave 8 to 10 milliliters of peripheral blood, collected into EDTA-treated Vacutainer tubes. Ficoll-Paque density-gradient centrifugation was used to isolate PBMCs, with at least 6 million per sample. Total RNA was extracted from PBMCs with Trizol reagent, with at least 6 micrograms obtained per sample. For every donor, an aliquot of PBMCs went through flow cytometry to measure the percentages of naive CD45RAhigh/CD27high T cells.

The sample holds a few counts of this clonotype. Its cognate antigen has yet to be identified. It has no much larger one-base neighbor in the sample; base qualities were not kept. What the study reported, not specific to this receptor: Because profiling used bulk unsorted PBMCs, naive and antigen-experienced compartments could not be compared conclusively. As age increased, observed TCR beta diversity per million T cells dropped in a roughly linear way, and a significant reduction was already evident by age about 40. Compared with the aged group, the long-lived group had more naive CD4+ T cells, fewer expanded clones and increased TCR diversity, a pattern suggesting age selection. Total diversity estimates from one million sequenced T cells were considered lower bounds and underestimates. Observed TCR beta diversity correlated strongly with the percentage of naive T cells measured by flow cytometry. Donor CMV infection status was unknown, potentially confounding age-related changes in expanded clonotypes.

Library construction relied on 5' RACE. Sequencing used an Illumina HiSeq 2500. The second PCR ran for roughly 7 to 11 cycles and used a J-beta primer mix along with a sample-barcoded 5' primer. Each TCR beta cDNA molecule received a unique molecular identifier from a template-switch 5' adaptor carrying 12 random nucleotides. Each sample yielded at least 3 million CDR3-containing paired-end reads. First-strand cDNA was synthesized from all RNA with the Mint cDNA synthesis kit, primed by a TRBC-specific oligonucleotide. Following uracil-DNA glycosylase treatment, all cDNA underwent a first 18-cycle PCR with the universal primers M1SS and BC2_uni_R. Per the authors' processing: Each sample was normalized by randomly selecting 1 million high-quality reads, each carrying a distinct molecular identifier. Instead of being binned into consensus sequences, reads with shared molecular identifiers were discarded. CDR3 identification, clonotype clustering and error correction used MiTCR with a Q25 quality threshold and the strictest error-elimination algorithm. A nonparametric unseen species model with Euler transformation was used to estimate a lower bound on total TCR beta diversity. Using fastp trimming at Q25 and MiXCR clonotype assembly, TCRdb reanalyzed the public sequencing data and kept in-frame beta chains. Each record represents a unique CDR3 protein, reported with the most common genes and DNA among its rows. TCRdb, not the original authors, processed these V and J calls. This sample is represented by roughly 1,300,000 distinct CDR3 sequences; 59% of them were singletons. Approximately 7% of the sample is in the top ten clones.

Sequenced material: blood. The origin of this receptor is a man younger than 35 in good health. The rearrangement joined TRBV4-1 to TRBJ2-1, with 8 bases matching TRBD1. The DNA reads as follows: TGCGCCAGCAGTGAATCGACAGGGGAAAGCTCCTACAATGAGCAGTTCTTC. This is translated as CASSESTGESSYNEQFF.